These T cell receptor beta chains were read from a single sample in a study of technical replicates of blood from a few donors. TCRdb's table, derived via immunoSEQ multiplex PCR, lists solely in-frame clones and lacks some. Of more than 60,000 clones listed, about 95% are singletons. The sequencing sample was made of T cells isolated from PBMCs. The receptors originated from a human donor in good health. CDR3s include the opening cysteine and the closing phenylalanine or tryptophan. The D gene is left open where the match is weak. The listing skips clone size in some rows; elsewhere it reads once, few, many or a size class.

abundance: -; j_gene: TRBJ1-1; v_gene: TRBV6-5; len: 16; d_gene: -; CDR3nt: TGTGCCAGCAGTTACTCGACGCAGGTCATGAACACTGAAGCTTTCTTT; CDR3aa: CASSYSTQVMNTEAFF
abundance: -; j_gene: TRBJ2-1; v_gene: TRBV19; len: 15; d_gene: TRBD1; CDR3nt: TGTGCCAGTAGCATGGACAGGGGTCTCAATAATGAGCAGTTCTTC; CDR3aa: CASSMDRGLNNEQFF
abundance: -; j_gene: TRBJ2-7; v_gene: TRBV14; len: 16; d_gene: TRBD2; CDR3nt: TGTGCCAGCAGCCAACGCACTGGACTAGCGGGAGTCAAGCAGTACTTC; CDR3aa: CASSQRTGLAGVKQYF
abundance: -; j_gene: TRBJ2-5; v_gene: TRBV29-1; len: 14; d_gene: TRBD2; CDR3nt: TGCAGCGTTGCGGCGGGAGGGCCGGGGGAGACCCAGTACTTC; CDR3aa: CSVAAGGPGETQYF
abundance: -; j_gene: TRBJ1-5; v_gene: TRBV7-2; len: 15; d_gene: TRBD1; CDR3nt: TGTGCCAGCAGCTCGTTCAAGGACAGGAATCAGCCCCAGCATTTT; CDR3aa: CASSSFKDRNQPQHF
abundance: -; j_gene: TRBJ2-1; v_gene: TRBV7-8; len: 14; d_gene: -; CDR3nt: TGTGCCAGCATCCAAAACAGGGAGGGGAATGAGCAGTTCTTC; CDR3aa: CASIQNREGNEQFF
abundance: -; j_gene: TRBJ2-5; v_gene: TRBV6-5; len: 11; d_gene: -; CDR3nt: TGTGCCAGCAGGAGTATGGAGACCCAGTACTTC; CDR3aa: CASRSMETQYF
abundance: -; j_gene: TRBJ2-6; v_gene: TRBV19; len: 18; d_gene: -; CDR3nt: TGTGCCAGTAGTTCCAACAGGGAACTCGAACTTGGGGCCAACGTCCTGACTTTC; CDR3aa: CASSSNRELELGANVLTF
abundance: -; j_gene: TRBJ2-1; v_gene: TRBV19; len: 16; d_gene: TRBD2; CDR3nt: TGTGCCAGTAGTACGCAACTAGCGGATACCTACAATGAGCAGTTCTTC; CDR3aa: CASSTQLADTYNEQFF
abundance: -; j_gene: TRBJ2-6; v_gene: TRBV6-4; len: 14; d_gene: -; CDR3nt: TGTGCCAGCAGTGACACAGCTGGGGCCAACGTCCTGACTTTC; CDR3aa: CASSDTAGANVLTF
abundance: -; j_gene: TRBJ1-5; v_gene: TRBV19; len: 15; d_gene: TRBD1; CDR3nt: TGTGCCAGTAGTAAACGGGACAGGGCTCTTAAGCCCCAGCATTTT; CDR3aa: CASSKRDRALKPQHF
abundance: -; j_gene: TRBJ2-7; v_gene: TRBV28; len: 15; d_gene: -; CDR3nt: TGTGCCAGCAGCTTCCCCAACCGGGGAGACTACGAGCAGTACTTC; CDR3aa: CASSFPNRGDYEQYF
abundance: -; j_gene: TRBJ2-7; v_gene: TRBV19; len: 13; d_gene: TRBD1; CDR3nt: TGTGCCAGTAGTGCGACAGGGGCGGACGAGCAGTACTTC; CDR3aa: CASSATGADEQYF
abundance: once; j_gene: TRBJ1-5; v_gene: TRBV2; len: 15; d_gene: TRBD1; CDR3nt: TGTGCCAGCTGCTCACAGGGGAATAGCAATCAGCCCCAGCATTTT; CDR3aa: CASCSQGNSNQPQHF
abundance: -; j_gene: TRBJ2-7; v_gene: TRBV15; len: 12; d_gene: -; CDR3nt: TGTGCCACCAGCAGAGATCAGGGTGAGCAGTACTTC; CDR3aa: CATSRDQGEQYF
abundance: -; j_gene: TRBJ2-2; v_gene: TRBV27; len: 19; d_gene: TRBD1; CDR3nt: TGTGCCAGCAGTTTCTTGGGACAGGGTCGGTTCGCGAACACCGGGGAGCTGTTTTTT; CDR3aa: CASSFLGQGRFANTGELFF
abundance: -; j_gene: TRBJ1-2; v_gene: TRBV16; len: 15; d_gene: TRBD1; CDR3nt: TGTGCCAGCAGCCCCACCGACAGGGACCGTTATGGCTACACCTTC; CDR3aa: CASSPTDRDRYGYTF
abundance: -; j_gene: TRBJ2-5; v_gene: TRBV30; len: 14; d_gene: TRBD1; CDR3nt: TGTGCCTGGAGTGTAATGACAGGGGAAGAGACCCAGTACTTC; CDR3aa: CAWSVMTGEETQYF
abundance: -; j_gene: TRBJ2-3; v_gene: TRBV7-7; len: 15; d_gene: TRBD1; CDR3nt: TGTGCTAGCAGCTTACTGGGCAGGGGGACAGATACGCAGTATTTT; CDR3aa: CASSLLGRGTDTQYF
abundance: -; j_gene: TRBJ1-4; v_gene: TRBV5-1; len: 15; d_gene: TRBD1; CDR3nt: TGCGCCAGCAGCCTCCGGACAGGGTTTGATGAAAAACTGTTTTTT; CDR3aa: CASSLRTGFDEKLFF
abundance: -; j_gene: TRBJ1-2; v_gene: TRBV6-5; len: 15; d_gene: TRBD1; CDR3nt: TGTGCCAGCAGTTACAGACGACAGGGTGCCAATGGCTACACCTTC; CDR3aa: CASSYRRQGANGYTF
abundance: -; j_gene: TRBJ1-4; v_gene: TRBV4-1; len: 19; d_gene: -; CDR3nt: TGCGCCAGCAGCCAAGATCCTAGGACAGCAAACGCGACTAATGAAAAACTGTTTTTT; CDR3aa: CASSQDPRTANATNEKLFF
abundance: -; j_gene: TRBJ1-2; v_gene: TRBV5-1; len: 20; d_gene: -; CDR3nt: TGCGCCAGCAGCCCATATAAGCGACTTCCGGATACAGGACCGACCTATGGCTACACCTTC; CDR3aa: CASSPYKRLPDTGPTYGYTF